This TCR beta chain was sequenced for a study of regulatory T cells in long-lasting Graves disease. Study background: For under 3 months, newly diagnosed Graves' patients had been taking antithyroid drugs.

Arm-PCR with iRepertoire HTBI primers amplified the CDR3 regions for these TCR beta libraries. Original methodology: Sample data revealed approximately 56 TRBV and under 15 TRBJ segments. TCRdb called the multiplex PCR reads again in MiXCR, with one record for every CDR3 protein. Here the V and J calls rest on TCRdb's processing, not on the authors' analysis. The sample contains 400,000 to 500,000 distinct CDR3 sequences, less than 15% of which appear only once. Documented time point: newly diagnosed GD, antithyroid drugs for less than 3 months. Scientists built the TCR library using RNA that was extracted from PBMCs. This sample also belongs to another study, concerning T cells in Graves' hyperthyroidism and ophthalmopathy. That work contributes: HTBI primers drove first-round RT-PCR of the TCR CDR3. Stable hyperthyroidism was separated from ophthalmopathy by a model based on 13 V-J features.

The clonotype comes from a woman aged 50 to 60 with Graves disease. Specimen: peripheral blood mononuclear cells (PBMCs), collected at new diagnosis, from a patient treated with antithyroid drugs.

The CDR3 nucleotides are TGTGCCAGCAGCCCACGGACTAGCGGAAACATTCAGTACTTC. Encoded protein: CASSPRTSGNIQYF. The genes are TRBV14 and TRBJ2-4; 10 nucleotides line up with TRBD2. Germline V gene sequence: CDR1 SGHDN, CDR2 FVKESK. The CDR3 loop spans 14 amino acids. J was trimmed by 6 bases and V by 4 bases; bases with no gene match: 3.